Sequencing of this T cell receptor beta chain was carried out in a study of beta chain features in type 1 diabetes. The investigators reverse transcribed all of the isolated RNA, so they sequenced expressed TCRB transcripts. Here immunoSEQ multiplex PCR was the method, and the copy in TCRdb shows in-frame clones only, minus some. The sample lists 400,000 to 500,000 clones, roughly 13% occurring once. CDR1 and CDR2 from the germline V gene are SNHLY and FYNNEI. Trimming cost V 2 bases and J 6 bases, with 17 bases left between them. This CDR3 spans 16 amino acids. The sequence was obtained from a man aged 30-40 years in good health. Sequencing input: naive CD4+ T cells from blood. The V gene is TRBV2, the J gene TRBJ1-5; D gene unclear. The DNA for the CDR3 is TGTGCCAGCAGTGAATTTAAGCCAGGAGAAGGTCAGCCCCAGCATTTT. Translated: CASSEFKPGEGQPQHF.